These 5 T cell receptor beta chains came from one sample sequenced in a study of T cell repertoires in ileal Crohn's disease. Sequencing used immunoSEQ multiplex PCR; TCRdb keeps in-frame clones, though not all of them. The sample has over 4,500 clones; around four fifths are singletons. Time point reported: neoterminal ileum biopsy at postoperative endoscopy, about 6 months after surgery. Source material: ileal tissue. These receptors were taken from an adult with Crohn's disease.

The V call is TRBV19, the J call TRBJ1-1; possibly TRBD1 for D (5 bases). Germline CDR1 reads LNHDA; CDR2 reads SQIVND (reference sequence). The V end was cut by 2 bases, the J end by 3 bases, with 7 bases between. This CDR3 comprises 13 residues. The CDR3 here is CASSIQGDTEAFF. The CDR3 region has the DNA TGTGCCAGTAGTATACAGGGAGACACTGAAGCTTTCTTT. Combining the CDR3 with reference TRBV19 and TRBJ1-1 gives the whole variable domain DGGITQSPKYLFRKEGQNVTLSCEQNLNHDAMYWYRQDPGQGLRLIYYSQIVNDFQKGDIAEGYSVSREKKESFPLTVTSAQKNPTAFYLCASSIQGDTEAFFGQGTRLTVV.

The J gene is TRBJ2-3, the V gene TRBV7-3; possible D gene TRBD2, 6 bases. Trimming shortened V by 5 bases and J by 14 bases, and 17 bases separated the two germline ends. The germline gives CDR1 SGHTA, CDR2 FQGTGA. The CDR3 loop spans 12 amino acids. The CDR3 bases are TGTGCCAGCAGCACCACCCTAGCGAGTCTGTATTTT. Translating it yields CASSTTLASLYF.

Only a few counts were recorded for this clone. The CDR3 spells CSVLEGSNQPQHF. The CDR3 DNA sequence: TGCAGCGTCCTCGAGGGTAGCAATCAGCCCCAGCATTTT. V usage is TRBV29-1 and J usage is TRBJ1-5; D gene unclear. Trimming took off 6 bases at V and 0 bases at J, with 9 bases between the two ends. This CDR3 spans 13 amino acids. Germline CDR1 SQVTM, CDR2 ANQGSEA. The variable domain in full, completed from reference TRBV29-1 and TRBJ1-5, reads SAVISQKPSRDICQRGTSLTIQCQVDSQVTMMFWYRQQPGQSLTLIATANQGSEATYESGFVIDKFPISRPNLTFSTLTVSNMSPEDSSIYLCSVLEGSNQPQHFGDGTRLSIL.

The chain combines TRBV29-1 with TRBJ2-4; 9 bases are a match to TRBD1. The CDR3 extends over 13 amino acids. Trimming removed 8 bases from V and 6 bases from J; junction bases left unmatched: 8. CDR1 and CDR2 (germline): SQVTM, ANQGSEA. This CDR3 reads CSTTDRGGNIQYF. Here the CDR3 DNA reads TGCAGCACTACCGACAGGGGGGGAAACATTCAGTACTTC.

The V and J genes are TRBV19 and TRBJ2-1; the match to TRBD2 covers 12 bases. J gave up 3 bases and V 4 bases, and 1 base lay outside the gene matches. This CDR3 has 15 amino acids. Looked up from germline, CDR1 is LNHDA and CDR2 is SQIVND (reference sequence). CDR3 loop: CASSRTSGIYNEQFF. The CDR3, as DNA: TGTGCCAGTAGTAGGACTAGCGGGATCTACAATGAGCAGTTCTTC.